The clone carrying this T cell receptor beta chain was observed once. These donors were members of the approximately 110-subject validation cohort, a group separate from the approximately 620-subject first cohort. This entry belongs to a study of cytomegalovirus exposure and HLA in healthy donors. In the study overall: The same platform used for the roughly 610 first-cohort repertoires was also used for the roughly 130 validation repertoires, as a later analysis reported.

Profiling relied on immunoSEQ multiplex PCR, and the TCRdb table lists in-frame clones only, not all of them. This sample has 150,000 to 180,000 clones, with around 84% found just once. The CDR3 consists of 13 residues. Germline V gene lookup returns CDR1 SGHVS and CDR2 FQNEAQ. Trimming shortened V by 5 bases and J by 2 bases, and 9 bases separated the two germline ends. The receptor comes from a human donor in good health. The rearrangement joins TRBV7-8 to TRBJ2-5; D perhaps matches TRBD1 (5 bases). The sample comprised PBMCs. Written as DNA, the CDR3 is TGTGCCAGCAGCCCTCGGACACAAGAGACCCAGTACTTC. Its protein is CASSPRTQETQYF.